This T cell receptor beta chain appears in the sequencing data of a study of shared clonotypes between healthy human individuals. Naivety among CD8 cells was defined by CD45RO negativity and positive CCR7 selection, thereby excluding terminally differentiated effector memory CD45RA+ cells. Study findings and constraints: Memory subsets generally showed lower estimated richness than naive subsets.

The study ran the assay at deep level. Measured with immunoSEQ multiplex PCR; TCRdb has only the in-frame clones, and not every one. This sample has under 600,000 clones, with 95% to 98% found just once. The CDR3 totals 11 residues. The V gene's germline CDR1 is SGHTA and CDR2 FQGNSA. Trimming removed 5 bases at V and 8 bases at J, with 7 bases between. Comment on this clone: The antigen remains undetermined.

The sample consisted of naive CD8+ T cells sorted from blood. This sequence joins TRBV7-2 and TRBJ2-1, with no clear D. The receptor was derived from a man aged 30 to 45 in good health. CDR3 nucleotide sequence: TGTGCCAGCAGCCCTGGATATGAGCAGTTCTTC. This encodes CASSPGYEQFF. Complete variable domain (other parts from reference TRBV7-2 and TRBJ2-1): GAGVSQSPSNKVTEKGKDVELRCDPISGHTALYWYRQSLGQGLEFLIYFQGNSAPDKSGLPSDRFSAERTGGSVSTLTIQRTQQEDSAVYLCASSPGYEQFFGPGTRLTVL.